This T cell receptor (beta chain) was captured by sequencing in a study of graft-versus-host responses after intestinal transplantation. At the level of the study: Transplantation in recipients was multivisceral, liver-intestinal, or isolated intestinal. Induction using anti-thymocyte globulin, followed by tacrolimus and steroids for about three years, was given to all recipients.

Using immunoSEQ multiplex PCR, the repertoire was profiled, and TCRdb retains in-frame clones only, with some absent. The sample holds roughly 99,000 clones, 85% to 95% seen once. Remarks on this clone: The antigen is undetermined.

The V gene's germline CDR1 is MNHNS and CDR2 SASEGT. Trimming shortened V by 2 bases and J by 0 bases, and 28 bases separated the two germline ends. CDR3 length: 21 amino acids. Findings and caveats of the study: Early declines in HvG clones that occurred post-transplant were associated with peak circulating GvH clone levels. Investigators detected GvH clones in recipient marrow, with some emerging earlier in ileum or blood.

This specimen was unstimulated CD8+ T cells sorted from spleen or lymph node cells, taken before transplant. The rearrangement uses TRBV6-1 and TRBJ1-2; possibly TRBD1 for D (5 bases). This sequence originates from a human donor who was the organ donor for an intestinal transplant. The chain's CDR3 is CASSENLWSQGLWGPNYGYTF. In DNA form, the CDR3 reads TGTGCCAGCAGTGAAAATCTATGGTCGCAGGGATTATGGGGTCCTAACTATGGCTACACCTTC.